This record concerns one T cell receptor (beta chain) sequence. Germline assignment: CDR1 SNHLY and CDR2 FYNNEI. V lost 3 bases to trimming and J lost 7 bases; unmatched junction nucleotides: 3. The CDR3 has 12 residues. The data derive from a study of Ad26.COV2.S vaccination and SARS-CoV-2 variants. Data came from immunoSEQ multiplex PCR; TCRdb stores just in-frame clones and leaves some out. The sample shows around 250,000 clones, roughly 87% of them seen only once. Treatment here: about 20 received Ad26.COV2.S at low or high dose, single or two shots; five or six received placebo; per-sample allocation not given. Repertoires come from day 63 after the first vaccine or placebo injection.

The sample consisted of peripheral blood, taken in a trial of Ad26.COV2.S vaccine versus placebo. This sequence originates from a person aged 18-60 years who received the Ad26.COV2.S COVID-19 vaccine or a placebo. The chain recombines TRBV2 with TRBJ2-7; TRBD2 matches at 7 bases. CDR3 coding DNA: TGTGCCAGCAGTGAGCGGGGGTGGGAGCAGTACTTC. Amino acid sequence: CASSERGWEQYF.